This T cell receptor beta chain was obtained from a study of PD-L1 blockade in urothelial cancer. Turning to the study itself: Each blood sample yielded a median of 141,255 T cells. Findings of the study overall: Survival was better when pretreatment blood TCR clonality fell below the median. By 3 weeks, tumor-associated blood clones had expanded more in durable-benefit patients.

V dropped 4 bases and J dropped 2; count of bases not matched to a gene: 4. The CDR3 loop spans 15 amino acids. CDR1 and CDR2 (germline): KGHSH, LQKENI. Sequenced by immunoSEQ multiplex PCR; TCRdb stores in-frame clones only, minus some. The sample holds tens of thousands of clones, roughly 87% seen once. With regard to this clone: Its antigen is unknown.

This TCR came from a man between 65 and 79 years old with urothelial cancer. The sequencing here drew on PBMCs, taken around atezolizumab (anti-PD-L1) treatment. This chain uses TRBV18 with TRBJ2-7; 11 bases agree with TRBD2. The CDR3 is CASSQGLADPYEQYF. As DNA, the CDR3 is TGTGCCAGCTCACAGGGACTAGCGGACCCCTACGAGCAGTACTTC.